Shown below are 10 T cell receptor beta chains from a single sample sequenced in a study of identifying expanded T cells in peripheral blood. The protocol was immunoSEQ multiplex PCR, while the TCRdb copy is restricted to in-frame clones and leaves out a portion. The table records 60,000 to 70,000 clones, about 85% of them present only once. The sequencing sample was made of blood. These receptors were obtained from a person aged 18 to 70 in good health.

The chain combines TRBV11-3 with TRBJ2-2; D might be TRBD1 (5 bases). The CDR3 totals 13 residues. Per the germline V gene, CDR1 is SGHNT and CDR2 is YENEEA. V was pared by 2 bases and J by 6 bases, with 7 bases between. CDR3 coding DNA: TGTGCCAGCAGCTTAAGGGGCGCCGGGGAGCTGTTTTTT. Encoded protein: CASSLRGAGELFF.

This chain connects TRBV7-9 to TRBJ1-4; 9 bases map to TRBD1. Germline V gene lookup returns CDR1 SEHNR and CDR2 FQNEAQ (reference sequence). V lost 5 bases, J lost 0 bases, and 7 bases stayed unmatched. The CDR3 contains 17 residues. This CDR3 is CASSPGQGTTTNEKLFF. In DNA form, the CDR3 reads TGTGCCAGCAGCCCAGGACAGGGGACAACAACTAATGAAAAACTGTTTTTT.

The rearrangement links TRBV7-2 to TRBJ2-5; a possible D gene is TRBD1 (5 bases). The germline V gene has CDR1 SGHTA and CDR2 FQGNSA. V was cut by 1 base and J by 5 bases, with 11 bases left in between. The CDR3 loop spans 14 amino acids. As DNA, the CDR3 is TGTGCCAGCAGCTTAGGGGGTAACAGGGAGACCCAGTACTTC. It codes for CASSLGGNRETQYF. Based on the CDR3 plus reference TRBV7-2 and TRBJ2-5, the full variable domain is GAGVSQSPSNKVTEKGKDVELRCDPISGHTALYWYRQSLGQGLEFLIYFQGNSAPDKSGLPSDRFSAERTGGSVSTLTIQRTQQEDSAVYLCASSLGGNRETQYFGPGTRLLVL.

The CDR3 region has the DNA TGTGCCAGCAGCCCGGGGACAGGGGGCATGGGGCAGCCCCAGCATTTT. This gives the protein CASSPGTGGMGQPQHF. The chain is built from TRBV11-2 and TRBJ1-5; the match to TRBD1 covers 12 bases. The CDR3 runs to 16 residues. The V and J ends lost 5 bases and 7 bases, in that order; junction bases with no gene match: 9. The germline V gene has CDR1 SGHAT and CDR2 FQNNGV.

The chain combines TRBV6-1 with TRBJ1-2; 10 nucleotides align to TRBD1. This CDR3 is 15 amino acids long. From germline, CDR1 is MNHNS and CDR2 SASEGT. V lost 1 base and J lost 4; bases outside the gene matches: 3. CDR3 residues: CASSEDDRGPYGYTF. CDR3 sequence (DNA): TGTGCCAGCAGTGAAGATGACAGGGGGCCCTATGGCTACACCTTC.

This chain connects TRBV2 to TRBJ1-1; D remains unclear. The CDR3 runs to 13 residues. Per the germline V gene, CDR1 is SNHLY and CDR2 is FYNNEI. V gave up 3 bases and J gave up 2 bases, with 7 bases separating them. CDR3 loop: CASSDLINTEAFF. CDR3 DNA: TGTGCCAGCAGTGACTTGATTAACACTGAAGCTTTCTTT.

Here the CDR3 reads CASVSLQNNEQFF. The CDR3 bases are TGTGCCAGTGTGTCGCTTCAGAACAATGAGCAGTTCTTC. This rearrangement joins TRBV19 to TRBJ2-1; D gene uncertain. V lost 8 bases to trimming and J lost 5 bases, with 13 bases between them. Per the germline V gene, CDR1 is LNHDA and CDR2 is SQIVND (reference sequence). CDR3 length equals 13 residues.

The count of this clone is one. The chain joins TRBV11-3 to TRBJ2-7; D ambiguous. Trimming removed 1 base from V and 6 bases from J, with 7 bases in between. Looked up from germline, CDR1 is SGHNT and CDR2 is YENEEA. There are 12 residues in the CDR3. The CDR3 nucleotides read TGTGCCAGCAGCTTAGGCCCGAGCGAGCAGTACTTC. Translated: CASSLGPSEQYF.

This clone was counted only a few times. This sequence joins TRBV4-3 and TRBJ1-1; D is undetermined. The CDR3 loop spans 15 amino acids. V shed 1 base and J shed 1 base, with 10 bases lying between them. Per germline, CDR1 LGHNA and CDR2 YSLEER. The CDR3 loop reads CASSQVYRRNTEAFF. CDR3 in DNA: TGCGCCAGCAGCCAAGTTTACCGCCGGAACACTGAAGCTTTCTTT.

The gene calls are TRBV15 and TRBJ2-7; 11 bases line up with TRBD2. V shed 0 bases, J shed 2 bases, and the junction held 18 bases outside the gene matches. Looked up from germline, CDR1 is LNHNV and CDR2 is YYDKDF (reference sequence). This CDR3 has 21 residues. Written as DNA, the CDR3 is TGTGCCACCAGCAGAGATATCGGCTCTAGCGGGAGGTCTCACATCACCTACGAGCAGTACTTC. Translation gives CATSRDIGSSGRSHITYEQYF.